The 18 T cell receptor beta chains listed next were all sequenced from one sample in a study of vaccination effects on CD4 cells after COVID-19. The antigens for these receptors are not known. Viral peptide pool expansion of antigen-specific CD4+ T cells preceded sequencing in the ViraFEST assay. CD4+ T cell isolation took place after 10 days of culture. Two-dose BNT162b2 or mRNA-1273 vaccination was given to participants. Using immunoSEQ multiplex PCR, the repertoire was profiled, and TCRdb retains in-frame clones only, with some absent. The table records nearly 25,000 clones, 69% of them present only once. Sequences were derived from CD4+ T cells from PBMCs cultured with SARS-CoV-2 spike peptides, sampled after COVID-19 vaccination. Source of these receptors: a human donor who received a COVID-19 vaccine.

The chain has TRBV4-1 and TRBJ2-7; no reliable D call. V was pared by 4 bases and J by 1 base, with 8 bases between. Germline CDR1 reads MGHRA; CDR2 reads YSYEKL. This CDR3 is 13 amino acids long. The CDR3 here is CASSLQVSYEQYF. The CDR3 bases are TGCGCCAGCAGCCTCCAGGTTTCCTACGAGCAGTACTTC.

The chain couples TRBV2 to TRBJ2-5; D perhaps matches TRBD1 (5 bases). CDR3 length: 15 residues. V was trimmed by 8 bases and J by 2 bases, leaving 18 bases between them. Germline CDR1 and CDR2: SNHLY and FYNNEI. The CDR3 bases are TGTGCCAGCGCCCCTGGGGCCCCCTTTCAAGAGACCCAGTACTTC. This codes for CASAPGAPFQETQYF. Together with reference TRBV2 and TRBJ2-5, the CDR3 gives the full variable domain: EPEVTQTPSHQVTQMGQEVILRCVPISNHLYFYWYRQILGQKVEFLVSFYNNEISEKSEIFDDQFSVERPDGSNFTLKIRSTKLEDSAMYFCASAPGAPFQETQYFGPGTRLLVL.

The chain employs TRBV5-5 and TRBJ1-5; 8 bases match TRBD1. Trimming at V came to 2 bases and at J to 2 bases, leaving 3 bases not matched to a gene. This CDR3 spans 15 amino acids. In germline, CDR1 is SGHKS, CDR2 YYEKEE (reference sequence). The CDR3 region has the DNA TGTGCCAGCAGCTTTGACAGGGGAGGCAATCAGCCCCAGCATTTT. It codes for CASSFDRGGNQPQHF.

In nucleotides, the CDR3 is TGTGCCAGCAGCCGCTCAGGACAACCGAATGAAGCTTTCTTT. The encoded protein is CASSRSGQPNEAFF. The J gene is TRBJ1-1, the V gene TRBV4-2, with D perhaps TRBD1 (5 bases). V lost 4 bases and J lost 7, with 16 bases in between. The V gene's germline CDR1 is LGHNA and CDR2 YNFKEQ. The CDR3 spans 14 residues.

The V and J genes are TRBV19 and TRBJ1-2; no reliable D call. With 0 bases removed from V and 4 bases from J, the gap between germline ends came to 3 bases. This CDR3 has 12 amino acids. The germline V gene encodes CDR1 LNHDA and CDR2 SQIVND (reference sequence). CDR3 sequence: CASSIEGYGYTF. The CDR3 region has the DNA TGTGCCAGTAGTATAGAGGGCTATGGCTACACCTTC.

Comment on this clone: A read error may produce the germline difference seen at one junction end. V is TRBV6-1 and J is TRBJ1-6, with a tentative D call TRBD1 (5 bases). This CDR3 is built from 16 residues. Germline CDR1 reads MNHNS; CDR2 reads SASEGT. This chain's CDR3 is CASSEAQGGQYSPLHF. The CDR3, as DNA: TGTGCCAGCAGTGAAGCGCAGGGAGGGCAATATTCGCCCCTCCACTTT.

This clone was seen a handful of times. The chain employs TRBV10-1 and TRBJ2-3; D gene ambiguous. The CDR3 is made up of 14 amino acids. V was clipped by 2 bases and J by 9 bases, with 15 bases between them. Germline CDR1 WNHNN, CDR2 SYGVQD (reference sequence). This CDR3 reads CASSEDGGSRTQYF. Here the CDR3 DNA reads TGCGCCAGCAGTGAGGATGGCGGTTCTCGAACGCAGTATTTT.

By share, this clone ranks as medium-sized. This chain uses TRBV10-2 with TRBJ1-4; D remains unclear. V lost 3 bases, J lost 4 bases, and 15 bases lay in between. CDR1 and CDR2 (germline): WSHSY, SAAADI. This CDR3 is 16 amino acids long. CDR3 loop: CASSDKGKEGNEKLFF. The CDR3 DNA reads as TGCGCCAGCAGTGACAAGGGAAAGGAGGGTAATGAAAAACTGTTTTTT.

V is TRBV18 and J is TRBJ1-2, with 7 bases lining up with TRBD1. The trim removed 5 bases at V and 4 bases at J, leaving 7 bases unmatched. Per the germline V gene, CDR1 is KGHSH and CDR2 is LQKENI. This CDR3 is 14 amino acids long. CDR3 bases: TGTGCCAGCTCAAGGGACAGAATGGTCTATGGCTACACCTTC. It specifies CASSRDRMVYGYTF.

This clone was detected a few times. The rearrangement links TRBV5-1 to TRBJ1-5; TRBD1 might be the D (5 bases). Germline CDR1 is SGHRS and CDR2 is YFSETQ. V was trimmed by 3 bases and J by 4 bases, leaving 8 bases between them. The CDR3 loop spans 13 amino acids. CDR3 in amino acids: CASSSGGNQPQHF. The CDR3 DNA reads TGCGCCAGCAGCTCCGGGGGGAATCAGCCCCAGCATTTT.

This chain uses TRBV18 with TRBJ1-2; D unclear. V was shortened by 3 bases and J by 5 bases, with 10 bases between the two germline ends. The length of the CDR3 is 13 residues. Germline CDR1 and CDR2: KGHSH and LQKENI. This CDR3 reads CASSPDVRYGYTF. The CDR3 DNA reads TGTGCCAGCTCACCGGACGTTAGGTATGGCTACACCTTC.

The rearrangement joins TRBV29-1 to TRBJ1-1; D is unresolved. The V end lost 7 bases, the J end lost 8 bases, and 11 bases lay between the germline ends. This CDR3 comprises 10 residues. CDR1 is SQVTM and CDR2 is ANQGSEA in the germline V gene. The CDR3 is CSARVGEAFF. The CDR3 nucleotides are TGCAGCGCCCGGGTGGGGGAAGCTTTCTTT.

The chain links TRBV6-5 to TRBJ1-1; TRBD1 matches at 8 bases. J was trimmed by 3 bases and V by 4 bases; bases with no gene match: 4. Germline values: CDR1 MNHEY, CDR2 SVGAGI. The length of the CDR3 is 14 residues. CDR3 region: CASSSRTGHTEAFF. The CDR3 DNA follows: TGTGCCAGCAGTTCACGGACAGGGCACACTGAAGCTTTCTTT.

This clone is a singleton in its sample. The CDR3 spells CASIFGTGHTGELFF. For the CDR3, the DNA is TGTGCCAGCATCTTCGGGACAGGGCACACCGGGGAGCTGTTTTTT. The J gene is TRBJ2-2, the V gene TRBV6-6; TRBD1 matches 9 bases. This CDR3 has 15 amino acids. CDR1 and CDR2 (germline): MNHNY, SVGAGI (reference sequence). J was trimmed by 3 bases and V by 7 bases; bases with no gene match: 6.

Written as DNA, the CDR3 is TGTGCCTGGAGTACCCAGGGCAATCAGCCCCAGCATTTT. It yields the protein CAWSTQGNQPQHF. This chain links TRBV30 with TRBJ1-5; D call uncertain. The ends were cut back, 2 bases at V and 2 bases at J, with 7 bases in the middle. The germline V gene encodes CDR1 GTSNPN and CDR2 SVGIG (reference sequence). The CDR3 consists of 13 residues. Variable domain in full (rest from reference TRBV30 and TRBJ1-5): SQTIHQWPATLVQPVGSPLSLECTVEGTSNPNLYWYRQAAGRGLQLLFYSVGIGQISSEVPQNLSASRPQDRQFILSSKKLLLSDSGFYLCAWSTQGNQPQHFGDGTRLSIL.

The chain is built from TRBV12-5 and TRBJ1-3; possible D gene TRBD1, 6 bases. Per the germline V gene, CDR1 is LGHNT and CDR2 is FRNRAP. V lost 4 bases, J lost 2 bases, and 12 bases lay in between. This CDR3 region has 15 residues. CDR3 DNA sequence: TGTGCTAGTGGTTCGGACAGCCAGGCTGGAAACACCATATATTTT. It is translated as CASGSDSQAGNTIYF.

The J gene is TRBJ2-3, the V gene TRBV6-5; D is uncertain. V dropped 2 bases and J dropped 6 bases, with 6 bases sitting between them. From germline, CDR1 is MNHEY and CDR2 SVGAGI. The CDR3 runs to 12 residues. CDR3 in amino acids: CASSYHGDTQYF. In nucleotides, the CDR3 is TGTGCCAGCAGTTACCATGGGGATACGCAGTATTTT.

The table lists this clone with a few counts. The CDR3 reads CAIRGGDMNTEAFF. DNA for the CDR3: TGTGCCATCAGGGGGGGGGACATGAACACTGAAGCTTTCTTT. The V call is TRBV10-3, the J call TRBJ1-1; maybe TRBD1 (6 bases). V lost 6 bases to trimming and J lost 0 bases, with 11 bases between them. The germline V gene has CDR1 ENHRY and CDR2 SYGVKD. This CDR3 contains 14 residues.